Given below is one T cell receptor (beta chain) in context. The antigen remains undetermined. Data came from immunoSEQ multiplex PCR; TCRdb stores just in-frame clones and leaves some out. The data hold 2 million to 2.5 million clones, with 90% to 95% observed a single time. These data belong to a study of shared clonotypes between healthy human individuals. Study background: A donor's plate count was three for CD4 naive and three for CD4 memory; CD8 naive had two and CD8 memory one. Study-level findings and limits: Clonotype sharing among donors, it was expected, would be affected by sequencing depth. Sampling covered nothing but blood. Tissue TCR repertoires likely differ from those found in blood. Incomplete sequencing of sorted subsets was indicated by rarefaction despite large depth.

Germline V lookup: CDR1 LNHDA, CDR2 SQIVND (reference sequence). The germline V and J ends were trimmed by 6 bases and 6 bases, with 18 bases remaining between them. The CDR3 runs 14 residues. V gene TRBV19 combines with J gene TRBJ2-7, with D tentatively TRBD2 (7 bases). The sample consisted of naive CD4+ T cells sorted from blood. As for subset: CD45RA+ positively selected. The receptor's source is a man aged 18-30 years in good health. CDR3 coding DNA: TGTGCCAGTAGACCCGGAGGGGGGGTACGCGAGCAGTACTTC. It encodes CASRPGGGVREQYF.